This is a list of T cell receptor beta chains from one sample in a study of shared clonotypes between healthy human individuals. Repertoires were generated with immunoSEQ multiplex PCR, while TCRdb's copy carries only in-frame clones and drops some. The sample has some 2,400,000 clones; about 94% are singletons. The sequenced sample consisted of naive CD4+ T cells sorted from blood. All receptors come from a man aged 18 to 29 in good health. Both conserved end residues are part of each CDR3. The D gene is left open where the match is weak. Where a row states a size, it is once, few, many or the class of an expanded clone; other rows omit it.

j_call clone_size v_call d_call cdr3_aa cdr3_nt
TRBJ1-5 - TRBV27 - CASSSSGPNQPQHF TGTGCCAGCAGTTCGTCAGGTCCCAATCAGCCCCAGCATTTT
TRBJ2-1 - TRBV5-1 TRBD2 CASSLPAGVNYNEQFF TGCGCCAGCAGCTTACCAGCGGGAGTGAACTACAATGAGCAGTTCTTC
TRBJ1-1 few TRBV11-2 - CASSLDPNTEAFF TGTGCCAGCAGCTTAGACCCGAACACTGAAGCTTTCTTT
TRBJ1-5 - TRBV27 TRBD1 CASGRAGGQPQHF TGTGCCAGCGGACGGGCAGGGGGTCAGCCCCAGCATTTT
TRBJ1-3 - TRBV2 TRBD1 CASKRQGDLRDTIYF TGTGCCAGCAAGCGACAGGGGGACCTCAGAGACACCATATATTTT
TRBJ2-3 - TRBV5-1 - CASSTGHPTDTQYF TGCGCCAGCAGCACGGGTCATCCCACAGATACGCAGTATTTT
TRBJ1-3 - TRBV9 - CASSVESGNTIYF TGTGCCAGCAGCGTAGAATCCGGAAACACCATATATTTT
TRBJ2-1 - TRBV4-3 TRBD2 CASSQELAGVRNEQFF TGCGCCAGCAGCCAAGAACTAGCGGGAGTCCGCAATGAGCAGTTCTTC
TRBJ2-7 - TRBV28 - CASSLGRAYEQYF TGTGCCAGCAGCCTCGGACGCGCATACGAGCAGTACTTC
TRBJ2-3 - TRBV10-3 - CAISLDGSAATDTQYF TGTGCCATCAGTCTAGATGGGAGCGCCGCTACAGATACGCAGTATTTT
TRBJ1-1 - TRBV5-1 TRBD1 CASSPPGTVDTEAFF TGCGCCAGCAGCCCGCCAGGGACAGTCGACACTGAAGCTTTCTTT
TRBJ2-1 - TRBV28 - CASSFLGNYNEQFF TGTGCCAGCAGTTTCTTGGGGAACTACAATGAGCAGTTCTTC
TRBJ1-5 once TRBV5-4 - CASSRGGDSNQPQHF TGTGCCAGCAGCCGGGGGGGAGATAGCAATCAGCCCCAGCATTTT
TRBJ2-6 - TRBV4-3 - CASSAGSSGANVLTF TGCGCCAGCAGCGCAGGGAGCTCTGGGGCCAACGTCCTGACTTTC
TRBJ1-3 - TRBV5-1 - CASSGDATLGNTIYF TGCGCCAGCAGCGGGGACGCGACATTAGGAAACACCATATATTTT
TRBJ1-1 - TRBV27 - CASSLRQNTEAFF TGTGCCAGCAGTTTAAGACAGAACACTGAAGCTTTCTTT
TRBJ1-5 - TRBV6-1 - CASNVGNQPQHF TGTGCCAGCAACGTAGGGAATCAGCCCCAGCATTTT
TRBJ1-3 - TRBV13 - CASFSARGGVAGNTIYF TGTGCCAGCTTTTCGGCCAGGGGAGGGGTGGCTGGAAACACCATATATTTT
TRBJ2-7 - TRBV1 - CTSSRGLAVIHYNSYEQYF TGCACCAGCAGCCGCGGACTAGCGGTAATCCATTACAACTCCTACGAGCAGTACTTC
TRBJ1-6 few TRBV2 - CASSGETNSPLHF TGTGCCAGCAGTGGGGAAACAAATTCACCCCTCCACTTT
TRBJ1-6 once TRBV7-2 - CASSLVSGNRPLHF TGTGCCAGCAGCTTAGTCAGTGGAAATCGGCCCCTCCACTTT
TRBJ2-1 - TRBV9 - CASSASPSDYEQFF TGTGCCAGCAGCGCTAGCCCCTCTGACTATGAGCAGTTCTTC
TRBJ1-5 - TRBV6-1 - CASSVAGSNQPQHF TGTGCCAGCAGTGTAGCAGGGAGCAATCAGCCCCAGCATTTT
TRBJ2-4 few TRBV7-9 - CASSSSDIQYF TGTGCCAGCAGCTCCAGTGATATTCAGTACTTC
TRBJ1-3 once TRBV6-1 - CASSIGTDRGNTIYF TGTGCCAGCAGTATCGGGACCGATCGGGGAAACACCATATATTTT
TRBJ2-3 - TRBV2 - CASSVQETQYF TGTGCCAGCAGTGTACAGGAAACGCAGTATTTT
TRBJ1-1 - TRBV27 TRBD1 CASSSDRGLTEAFF TGTGCCAGCAGTTCTGACAGGGGGCTAACTGAAGCTTTCTTT
TRBJ2-5 - TRBV6-5 TRBD2 CASSYLPAGSQETQYF TGTGCCAGCAGTTACCTTCCAGCGGGGTCGCAAGAGACCCAGTACTTC
TRBJ2-3 - TRBV7-9 TRBD1 CASSSTGRAPTDTQYF TGTGCCAGCAGCTCGACAGGGCGGGCTCCCACAGATACGCAGTATTTT
TRBJ2-7 - TRBV5-6 TRBD1 CASRRRGQAYEQYF TGTGCCAGCCGGCGCAGGGGGCAGGCCTACGAGCAGTACTTC
TRBJ2-1 - TRBV6-5 - CASSGLGEQFF TGTGCCAGCAGTGGACTCGGGGAGCAGTTCTTC
TRBJ2-7 - TRBV6-6 - CASSQGATYEQYF TGTGCCAGCAGTCAAGGGGCTACCTACGAGCAGTACTTC
TRBJ1-1 - TRBV2 - CASSEAGLNTEAFF TGTGCCAGCAGTGAAGCCGGCCTCAACACTGAAGCTTTCTTT
TRBJ2-1 - TRBV15 TRBD2 CATSSWRGDYNEQFF TGTGCCACCAGCAGTTGGCGGGGGGACTACAATGAGCAGTTCTTC
TRBJ2-7 - TRBV11-2 - CASSLESYEQYF TGTGCCAGCAGCTTAGAGTCCTACGAGCAGTACTTC
TRBJ2-3 - TRBV25-1 - CASSDTLRGTDTQYF TGTGCCAGCAGTGATACTCTGAGAGGCACAGATACGCAGTATTTT
TRBJ2-7 once TRBV11-2 TRBD1 CASSSGTGSVLEQYF TGTGCCAGCAGCTCTGGGACAGGCTCCGTGCTCGAGCAGTACTTC
TRBJ2-3 - TRBV2 TRBD1 CASSVMRGPGSDTQYF TGTGCCAGCAGCGTCATGAGGGGGCCAGGGTCAGATACGCAGTATTTT
TRBJ1-2 - TRBV6-5 TRBD1 CASSYSDRGHGYTF TGTGCCAGCAGTTACTCCGACAGGGGGCATGGCTACACCTTC
TRBJ1-2 - TRBV25-1 - CASSPRTGYGYTF TGTGCCAGCAGTCCCCGAACAGGGTATGGCTACACCTTC
TRBJ2-2 once TRBV5-1 TRBD2 CASSFGREGGELFF TGCGCCAGCAGCTTCGGCAGGGAGGGCGGGGAGCTGTTTTTT